This T cell receptor beta chain was profiled in a study of cytomegalovirus exposure and HLA in healthy donors. General study results and limits: Cytomegalovirus status was reportedly diagnosed by the classifier with high sensitivity and specificity.

This PCR relied on a set of 60 Vbeta primers and 13 Jbeta primers. The assay was immunoSEQ multiplex PCR, and TCRdb's table has in-frame clones only and misses some. The table lists about 140,000 clones, 72% of them singletons. Despite likely unrecorded immune exposures, the donors were nominally healthy at the time of sampling. About this clone: Antigen: not known.

Germline V gene sequence: CDR1 SNHLY, CDR2 FYNNEI. This CDR3 spans 15 amino acids. Between the trimmed V and J ends, which lost 6 bases and 9 bases, there was a span of 18 bases. This TCR was sampled from a man aged 45-65 years in good health and CMV-seropositive. The chain links TRBV2 to TRBJ1-6; possibly TRBD1 for D (6 bases). Sequenced material: PBMCs. The CDR3 here is CASRKGGREGSPLHF. The CDR3, as DNA: TGTGCCAGCAGGAAAGGGGGAAGGGAGGGTTCACCCCTCCACTTT.